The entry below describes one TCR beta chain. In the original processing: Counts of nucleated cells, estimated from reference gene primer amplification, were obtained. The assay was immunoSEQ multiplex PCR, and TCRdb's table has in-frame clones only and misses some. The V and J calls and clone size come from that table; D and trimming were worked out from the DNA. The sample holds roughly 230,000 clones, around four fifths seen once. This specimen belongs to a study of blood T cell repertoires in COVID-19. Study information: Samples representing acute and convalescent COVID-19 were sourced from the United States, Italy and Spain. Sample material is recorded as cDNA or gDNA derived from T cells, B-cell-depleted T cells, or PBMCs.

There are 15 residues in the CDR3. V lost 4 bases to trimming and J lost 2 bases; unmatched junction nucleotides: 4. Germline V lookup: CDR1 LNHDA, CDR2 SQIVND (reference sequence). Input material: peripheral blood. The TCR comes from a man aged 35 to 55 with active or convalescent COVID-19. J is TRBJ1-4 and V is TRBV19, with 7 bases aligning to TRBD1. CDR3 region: CASSTDRETNEKLFF. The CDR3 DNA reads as TGTGCCAGTAGTACCGACAGGGAGACTAATGAAAAACTGTTTTTT.